This paragraph reports one TCR beta chain. Its specificity is not known. Vbeta (60) and Jbeta (13) primers were used in the PCR. The protocol was immunoSEQ multiplex PCR, while the TCRdb copy is restricted to in-frame clones and leaves out a portion. The sample lists about 160,000 clones, about 80% occurring once. Germline CDR1 reads MNHEY; CDR2 reads SVGAGI. J was trimmed by 4 bases and V by 5 bases; bases with no gene match: 6. The CDR3 spans 14 residues. These data are taken from a study of cytomegalovirus exposure and HLA in healthy donors. Notes on the study in general: Fewer N-insertions than the roughly 670-donor mean were reportedly shown by an Asian-associated ancestry cluster in a later analysis. Sequencing probably produced one cluster of sequence variants that were highly shared. The study dropped some indistinguishable V segments, TRBV6-2 and TRBV6-3 among them.

Material for sequencing was PBMCs. The source is a woman aged 45-65 years in good health and CMV-seropositive. This chain connects TRBV6-5 to TRBJ2-7, with 9 bases that match TRBD1. The CDR3 spells CASSPTGGRYEQYF. CDR3 sequence (DNA): TGTGCCAGCAGTCCGACAGGGGGAAGGTACGAGCAGTACTTC.